This TCR beta chain was retrieved from a study of PD-1 blockade in classical Hodgkin lymphoma. Points from the study as a whole: By C4D1, diversity of CD4+ TCRs had risen significantly, whereas that of CD8+ TCRs had not. Undefined causes, possibly disease activity or prior therapy, underlie the repertoire differences. Complete responders showed a baseline diversity that resembled the diversity of newly diagnosed patients. Lower baseline TCR diversity was reported for newly diagnosed patients than for healthy donors.

Relapse after autologous stem cell transplantation occurred in every patient, and brentuximab vedotin exposure varied. Germline CDR1 reads MNHNY; CDR2 reads SVGAGI (reference sequence). The CDR3 runs to 12 residues. The data were produced by immunoSEQ multiplex PCR, yet TCRdb's version contains in-frame clones alone and is incomplete. This sample has tens of thousands of clones, with over 65% found just once. Details on this clone: The antigen is undetermined. Germline and junction disagree at one end, which may indicate a read error.

This specimen was peripheral blood mononuclear cells (PBMCs), taken before the second cycle of nivolumab. The clonotype was recovered from a human donor with classical Hodgkin lymphoma. The rearrangement joins TRBV6-6 to TRBJ2-1; 8 nucleotides agree with TRBD1. The CDR3 region is CASSYEGTGYLF. In DNA, the CDR3 is TGTGCCAGCAGTTACGAGGGGACAGGATACCTCTTC.